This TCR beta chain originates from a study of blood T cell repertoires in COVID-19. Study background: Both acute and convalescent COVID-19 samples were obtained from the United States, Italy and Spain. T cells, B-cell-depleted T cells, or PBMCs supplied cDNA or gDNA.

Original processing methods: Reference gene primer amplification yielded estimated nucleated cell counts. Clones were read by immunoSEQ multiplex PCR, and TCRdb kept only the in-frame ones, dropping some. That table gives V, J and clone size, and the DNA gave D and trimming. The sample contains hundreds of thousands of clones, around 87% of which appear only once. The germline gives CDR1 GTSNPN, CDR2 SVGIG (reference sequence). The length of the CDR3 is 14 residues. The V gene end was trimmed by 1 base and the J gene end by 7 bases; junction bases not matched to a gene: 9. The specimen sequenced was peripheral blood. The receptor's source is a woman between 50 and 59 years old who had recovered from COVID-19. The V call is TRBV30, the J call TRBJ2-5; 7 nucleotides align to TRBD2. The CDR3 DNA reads TGTGCCTGGAGTGGCGGATGGGGGGGTTTGACCCAGTACTTC. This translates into CAWSGGWGGLTQYF.